One sample yielded the 31 T cell receptor beta chains listed below, sequenced in a study of low-dose radiotherapy and immunotherapy resistance in tumors. Documented time point: after trial treatment. Treatment specified: LDRT plus nivolumab, ipilimumab, low-dose cyclophosphamide and aspirin (RACIN trial). TRAV and TRBV primers primed cDNA for both TCRalpha and TCRbeta. With a constant-region primer and a V-primer adapter, TCRs were subjected to around 20 PCR cycles of amplification. Each CDR3 protein gets one entry after TCRdb re-called the reads with MiXCR. This table holds roughly 100,000 distinct CDR3 sequences, roughly 20% found once. The material sequenced was PBMCs, taken after low-dose radiotherapy plus immunotherapy. These receptors were taken from a male donor with prostate cancer.

V gene TRBV5-1 combines with J gene TRBJ1-1, with TRBD1 as a possible D gene (6 bases). Trimming cost V 2 bases and J 5 bases, with 7 bases left between them. This CDR3 comprises 12 residues. Germline CDR1 reads SGHRS; CDR2 reads YFSETQ. The CDR3 DNA follows: TGCGCCAGCAGCTTCGACAGGACTGAAGCTTTCTTT. Translation gives CASSFDRTEAFF.

This clonotype was found many times. This chain connects TRBV5-4 to TRBJ1-5; D may be TRBD1 (5 bases). Deletions cut 0 bases from V and 5 bases from J, with 12 bases between. The CDR3 is 15 amino acids. From germline, CDR1 is SGHNT and CDR2 YYREEE (reference sequence). CDR3 DNA: TGTGCCAGCAGCTTGGATAGGGGAGGAGATCAGCCCCAGCATTTT. It specifies CASSLDRGGDQPQHF.

The chain recombines TRBV10-1 with TRBJ1-1; D is unresolved. V shed 4 bases and J shed 1 base, with 16 bases lying between them. Germline V gene lookup returns CDR1 WNHNN and CDR2 SYGVQD (reference sequence). The CDR3 length is 16 residues. The CDR3 DNA sequence: TGCGCCAGCAGTGGTAGGGTAACCGAACCGAACACTGAAGCTTTCTTT. Translating it yields CASSGRVTEPNTEAFF.

This clonotype has at least ten counts. The chain carries TRBV29-1 and TRBJ2-1; the D gene is possibly TRBD1 (6 bases). With 6 bases removed from V and 6 bases from J, the gap between germline ends came to 18 bases. CDR1 and CDR2 from the germline V gene are SQVTM and ANQGSEA. The CDR3 runs 14 residues. The CDR3: CSVDAGDVGNEQFF. CDR3 bases: TGCAGCGTGGATGCAGGGGATGTAGGCAATGAGCAGTTCTTC.

This clonotype occurred many times. V gene TRBV20-1 combines with J gene TRBJ2-5, with 9 bases fitting TRBD2. CDR1 is DFQATT, CDR2 SNEGSKA, per germline (reference sequence). This CDR3 contains 17 residues. J lost 2 bases, V lost 5 bases, and 15 bases had no gene match. The CDR3: CSAFRSQRGDRQETQYF. DNA for the CDR3: TGCAGTGCTTTTCGGTCCCAGCGGGGGGATCGGCAAGAGACCCAGTACTTC.

This clonotype was counted at least ten times. V is TRBV2 and J is TRBJ1-1; D ambiguous. The CDR3 runs 13 residues. The V end was cut by 1 base, the J end by 0 bases, with 3 bases between. In germline, CDR1 is SNHLY, CDR2 FYNNEI. The CDR3 sequence is CASSEGLNTEAFF. DNA of the CDR3: TGTGCCAGCAGTGAAGGGCTGAACACTGAAGCTTTCTTT.

This clonotype was observed a handful of times. The rearrangement links TRBV18 to TRBJ2-7; 7 positions agree with TRBD1. The CDR3 sequence is 14 residues long. Germline V gene lookup returns CDR1 KGHSH and CDR2 LQKENI. The ends lost 1 base at V and 4 bases at J; junction bases unmatched: 4. The CDR3 spells CASSPRDRTYEQYF. CDR3 in DNA: TGTGCCAGCTCACCACGGGACAGAACTTACGAGCAGTACTTC.

In its sample, this clonotype was seen many times. The chain employs TRBV5-1 and TRBJ2-5; TRBD1 matches 7 bases. V trimming: 3 bases; J trimming: 4 bases; junction bases outside the gene matches: 6. From germline, CDR1 is SGHRS and CDR2 YFSETQ. This CDR3 comprises 14 residues. The DNA of the CDR3 is TGCGCCAGCAGCTCGCCGGGACAGCCAGAGACCCAGTACTTC. Amino acids: CASSSPGQPETQYF.

There are many counts of this clonotype. This chain connects TRBV7-8 to TRBJ2-4; D uncertain. Between the trimmed V and J ends, which lost 5 bases and 5 bases, there was a span of 10 bases. CDR3 length: 13 residues. Germline V lookup: CDR1 SGHVS, CDR2 FQNEAQ. The CDR3 DNA sequence: TGTGCCAGCAGCACGAACGAAGAAAACATTCAGTACTTC. Translating it yields CASSTNEENIQYF.

Ten or more counts support this clonotype. The chain carries TRBV5-4 and TRBJ2-1; tentatively, D is TRBD1 (6 bases). CDR1 SGHNT and CDR2 YYREEE come from the germline V gene (reference sequence). Trimming cost V 6 bases and J 2 bases, with 18 bases left between them. The CDR3 covers 16 residues. The CDR3 DNA follows: TGTGCCAGCATCCCAGGGGCCGAATACCCCTACAATGAGCAGTTCTTC. This encodes CASIPGAEYPYNEQFF.

The gene calls are TRBV27 and TRBJ2-7; TRBD2 aligns across 9 bases. The ends lost 2 bases at V and 2 bases at J; junction bases unmatched: 4. The germline gives CDR1 MNHEY, CDR2 SMNVEV (reference sequence). This CDR3 has 15 amino acids. CDR3 sequence reads: CASSLALAGTYEQYF. In nucleotides, the CDR3 is TGTGCCAGCAGTTTAGCACTAGCGGGTACCTACGAGCAGTACTTC.

This clonotype showed up many times. The chain recombines TRBV18 with TRBJ2-5; unclear D gene. Germline V gives CDR1 KGHSH, CDR2 LQKENI. Deletions cut 6 bases from V and 5 bases from J, with 10 bases between. The CDR3 is made up of 12 amino acids. CDR3 nucleotides: TGTGCCAGCTCGCCTAATAGGGAGACCCAGTACTTC. Protein: CASSPNRETQYF.

At least ten counts were recorded for this clonotype. This chain joins TRBV20-1 and TRBJ2-3, with D unresolved. The CDR3 has 10 amino acids. V lost 3 bases, J lost 6 bases, and 4 bases lay in between. Per the germline V gene, CDR1 is DFQATT and CDR2 is SNEGSKA (reference sequence). The DNA for the CDR3 is TGCAGTGCTAGGGGGGATACGCAGTATTTT. This sequence encodes CSARGDTQYF.

This clonotype showed up many times. The chain combines TRBV2 with TRBJ2-1; the D gene is possibly TRBD1 (5 bases). CDR1 and CDR2 (germline): SNHLY, FYNNEI. The CDR3 extends over 16 amino acids. Trimming shortened V by 6 bases and J by 6 bases, and 21 bases separated the two germline ends. The CDR3 spells CASSLRWGRSLNEQFF. CDR3 DNA sequence: TGTGCCAGCAGCCTCCGGTGGGGCAGGAGCCTCAATGAGCAGTTCTTC.

This clonotype was observed many times. The chain combines TRBV19 with TRBJ2-1; the D gene could be TRBD1 or TRBD2 (5 bases each). This CDR3 spans 17 amino acids. The germline V gene encodes CDR1 LNHDA and CDR2 SQIVND (reference sequence). Trimming pared 5 bases from V and 10 bases from J, leaving 27 bases between. This chain's CDR3 is CASSYLEGARGQAEQFF. CDR3 nucleotides: TGTGCCAGTAGTTATTTAGAGGGAGCTAGGGGCCAAGCGGAGCAGTTCTTC.

This clonotype came up many times. The J gene is TRBJ1-5, the V gene TRBV3-1, with D hard to call. Trimming took 0 bases from V and 4 from J, leaving 7 bases between them. The CDR3 has 14 residues. The V gene's germline CDR1 is LGHDT and CDR2 YNNKEL (reference sequence). CDR3 residues: CASSQDLGNQPQHF. The CDR3 nucleotides are TGTGCCAGCAGCCAAGATCTCGGTAATCAGCCCCAGCATTTT.

This clonotype was detected ten times or more. A read error may produce the germline difference seen at one junction end. The rearrangement uses TRBV7-6 and TRBJ2-3; D remains ambiguous. CDR3 length equals 12 residues. Germline values: CDR1 SGHVS, CDR2 FNYEAQ. For the CDR3, the DNA is TGTGCCAGCAGCTCGGGCCTCCCCGCGAGGAATTTT. This codes for CASSSGLPARNF.

This clonotype was found many times. The chain employs TRBV12-3 or TRBV12-4 and TRBJ1-6; no definite D call. The CDR3 runs 15 residues. The germline V and J ends were trimmed by 3 bases and 0 bases, with 6 bases remaining between them. The CDR3 sequence: CASSFATSYNSPLHF. In DNA, the CDR3 is TGTGCCAGCAGTTTTGCCACCTCCTATAATTCACCCCTCCACTTT.

Only one count was recorded for this clonotype. The chain links TRBV9 to TRBJ2-3, with 7 bases identical to TRBD1. The J segment lost 2 bases and the V segment lost 3 bases, leaving 6 bases of the junction unmatched. Germline V gives CDR1 SGDLS, CDR2 YYNGEE. The CDR3 consists of 15 residues. The CDR3 DNA follows: TGTGCCAGCAGCGCCCGGGGACAGTACACAGATACGCAGTATTTT. This translates into CASSARGQYTDTQYF.

This clonotype was seen at least ten times. The chain couples TRBV3-1 to TRBJ1-4; D remains ambiguous. Germline-derived CDR1 and CDR2 are LGHDT and YNNKEL (reference sequence). The V end lost 0 bases, the J end lost 7 bases, and 9 bases lay between the germline ends. The CDR3 extends over 14 amino acids. For the CDR3, the DNA is TGTGCCAGCAGCCAAGAGGGGAGGAGTGAAAAACTGTTTTTT. The encoded protein is CASSQEGRSEKLFF. The full variable domain, completed using reference TRBV3-1 and TRBJ1-4, is DTAVSQTPKYLVTQMGNDKSIKCEQNLGHDTMYWYKQDSKKFLKIMFSYNNKELIINETVPNRFSPKSPDKAHLNLHINSLELGDSAVYFCASSQEGRSEKLFFGSGTQLSVL.

In its sample, this clonotype was seen many times. This chain connects TRBV5-1 to TRBJ2-3; D not certain. This CDR3 spans 13 amino acids. CDR1 is SGHRS and CDR2 is YFSETQ in the germline V gene. With 4 bases removed from V and 4 bases from J, the gap between germline ends came to 10 bases. CDR3 DNA sequence: TGCGCCAGCAGCACCCCTAGGGCAGATACGCAGTATTTT. Residues: CASSTPRADTQYF.

This clonotype was counted many times. The chain couples TRBV12-3 or TRBV12-4 to TRBJ2-3, with 8 nucleotides matching TRBD2. This CDR3 region has 13 residues. J lost 10 bases, V lost 3 bases, and 6 bases had no gene match. The CDR3 sequence: CASSFRGGGAQYF. The CDR3 DNA sequence: TGTGCCAGCAGTTTCCGGGGGGGCGGTGCGCAGTATTTT.

The genes are TRBV27 and TRBJ1-6; no definite D call. The CDR3 has 16 residues. The V end lost 7 bases, the J end lost 4 bases, and 17 bases lay between the germline ends. Germline V gene lookup returns CDR1 MNHEY and CDR2 SMNVEV (reference sequence). CDR3 loop: CASTARKAGYNSPLHF. The CDR3 coding sequence is TGTGCCAGCACCGCTCGGAAGGCGGGTTATAATTCACCCCTCCACTTT.

The V and J genes are TRBV7-3 and TRBJ2-3; TRBD1 might be the D (5 bases). CDR1 and CDR2 from the germline V gene are SGHTA and FQGTGA. The length of the CDR3 is 14 residues. V dropped 2 bases and J dropped 3 bases, with 9 bases sitting between them. For the CDR3, the DNA is TGTGCCAGCAGCTTAGGTTGGACAACAGATACGCAGTATTTT. Residues: CASSLGWTTDTQYF.

The table lists this clonotype with many counts. The gene calls are TRBV30 and TRBJ2-3; D ambiguous. The length of the CDR3 is 12 residues. Per the germline V gene, CDR1 is GTSNPN and CDR2 is SVGIG (reference sequence). Trimming shortened V by 5 bases and J by 7 bases, and 13 bases separated the two germline ends. CDR3 amino acids: CAWDIDLNTQYF. The CDR3, as DNA: TGTGCCTGGGACATAGACCTGAATACGCAGTATTTT.

This clonotype was seen at least ten times. The chain has TRBV12-3 or TRBV12-4 and TRBJ2-3; 9 bases fit TRBD2. After removal of 5 bases from V and 4 bases from J, the junction contained 10 bases not matched to a gene. This CDR3 contains 16 residues. The CDR3 DNA is TGTGCCAGCAGTGGGGGAGCGGGGGGTCATTCAGATACGCAGTATTTT. As protein: CASSGGAGGHSDTQYF.

This clonotype was observed many times. This chain uses TRBV15 with TRBJ1-5; D gene ambiguous. V lost 0 bases and J 4 bases, leaving 7 bases between the germline ends. CDR3 size: 14 residues. Looked up from germline, CDR1 is LNHNV and CDR2 is YYDKDF (reference sequence). CDR3 residues: CATSRDNLNQPQHF. CDR3 nucleotides: TGTGCCACCAGCAGAGATAACTTAAATCAGCCCCAGCATTTT. Looking up the rest from reference TRBV15 and TRBJ1-5 gives the full variable domain: DAMVIQNPRYQVTQFGKPVTLSCSQTLNHNVMYWYQQKSSQAPKLLFHYYDKDFNNEADTPDNFQSRRPNTSFCFLDIRSPGLGDTAMYLCATSRDNLNQPQHFGDGTRLSIL.

The chain couples TRBV7-2 to TRBJ2-7, with 7 bases matching TRBD2. CDR1 is SGHTA, CDR2 FQGNSA, per germline. The CDR3 spans 16 residues. V shed 1 base and J 0 bases; nucleotides not matched to a gene: 6. The CDR3: CASSLEGTSASYEQYF. The CDR3 DNA follows: TGTGCCAGCAGCTTAGAGGGCACTAGCGCCTCCTACGAGCAGTACTTC.

In its sample, this clonotype was seen many times. The chain joins TRBV4-1 to TRBJ2-2; D is perhaps TRBD1 (5 bases). Germline V CDR1 and CDR2: MGHRA, YSYEKL. V lost 3 bases and J 11 bases, leaving 22 bases between the germline ends. The CDR3 runs to 16 residues. The CDR3 loop reads CASSHSDRAHQGELFF. DNA for the CDR3: TGCGCCAGCAGCCACTCAGATAGGGCGCATCAGGGTGAGCTGTTTTTT.

In this sample, this clonotype turned up many times. The V gene is TRBV5-4, the J gene TRBJ2-2; D remains unclear. CDR3 size: 14 residues. V lost 3 bases, J lost 7 bases, and 13 bases lay in between. The germline V gene has CDR1 SGHNT and CDR2 YYREEE (reference sequence). CDR3 sequence (DNA): TGTGCCAGCAGCTCCAGATTAAAGGTCGGGGAGCTGTTTTTT. It encodes CASSSRLKVGELFF.

This clonotype was found a few times. The gene calls are TRBV6-2 or TRBV6-3 and TRBJ2-7; 7 positions match TRBD1. CDR1 is MNHEY, CDR2 SVGEGT, per germline. This CDR3 is 13 amino acids long. V was clipped by 7 bases and J by 5 bases; unmatched bases: 8. The CDR3 DNA follows: TGTGCCAGCACCGTCGACAGGGACAACGAGCAGTACTTC. Encoded protein: CASTVDRDNEQYF.